This TCR beta chain was captured in a study of blood T cell repertoires in COVID-19. This table comes from immunoSEQ multiplex PCR, and its TCRdb copy is limited to in-frame clones, with some not included. This table holds around 170,000 clones, about 84% found once. The sample was PBMCs or T cells enriched from blood (not recorded which). This clonotype was sampled from a man aged 45-65 years who had recovered from COVID-19.

CDR3 sequence: CASSQEYRQWGDTEAFF. In nucleotides, the CDR3 is TGCGCCAGCAGCCAAGAATACCGGCAGTGGGGGGACACTGAAGCTTTCTTT. The rearrangement joins TRBV4-3 to TRBJ1-1, with D tentatively TRBD1 (5 bases). V lost 0 bases and J 3 bases, leaving 17 bases between the germline ends. The CDR3 consists of 17 residues. Germline CDR1 LGHNA, CDR2 YSLEER.